This TCR beta chain was retrieved from a study of T cells after yellow fever vaccination. General study points: In FACS-sorted repertoires, abundant clonotypes from the bulk population could appear as contaminants. A limited proportion of clonotypes was detected within both the CD4 and CD8 compartments.

This clonotype was found a few times. The antigen is undetermined. TCRdb reprocessed the 5' RACE reads with MiXCR, giving one entry per CDR3 protein. Of about 320,000 distinct CDR3 sequences listed, 3.5% to 4.5% are singletons. The germline gives CDR1 LGHDT, CDR2 YNNKEL (reference sequence). The CDR3 covers 12 residues. V lost 3 bases, J lost 9 bases, and 9 bases lay in between. The rearrangement joins TRBV3-1 to TRBJ2-1, with D uncertain. The TCR originated in a man aged 18 to 29 who received the YFV17D yellow fever vaccine. Specimen: PBMCs, collected 15 days after the yellow fever booster vaccination. This CDR3 reads CASSHIVGEQFF. The CDR3 coding sequence is TGTGCCAGCAGCCATATCGTCGGTGAGCAGTTCTTC.